This T cell receptor (beta chain) was captured by sequencing in a study of T cell responses to AZD1222 COVID-19 vaccine. Study-wide points: Only five or six AZD1222 recipients were seropositive at baseline. Compared with day 0, the breadth and depth of the Spike-specific TCR repertoire rose significantly after two doses of AZD1222.

Repertoires were generated with immunoSEQ multiplex PCR, while TCRdb's copy carries only in-frame clones and drops some. The sample records 150,000 to 200,000 clones, approximately 92% being singletons. CDR1 and CDR2 from the germline V gene are MNHEY and SVGAGI. This CDR3 has 14 residues. The V gene lost 2 bases and the J gene lost 6 bases, with 10 bases spanning the gap. This clone was detected once. The target antigen is unknown. This TCR derives from an adult who received the MenACWY meningococcal vaccine as a control. V usage is TRBV6-5 and J usage is TRBJ1-4, with D possibly TRBD1 on 5 matching bases. The sample in question was peripheral blood, obtained 28 days after the second dose of the MenACWY control vaccine. Here the CDR3 reads CASSYVRGDEKLFF. In DNA form, the CDR3 reads TGTGCCAGCAGTTACGTTAGGGGTGATGAAAAACTGTTTTTT.